These 25 T cell receptor beta chains were sequenced from one sample in a study of CD8+ T cells in alopecia areata. Isolated RNA was reverse transcribed into cDNA used as the sequencing template. Data came from immunoSEQ multiplex PCR; TCRdb stores just in-frame clones and leaves some out. The sample shows about 140,000 clones, 70% to 90% of them seen only once. Indicated treatment: oral pan-JAK inhibitor, 5-10 mg twice daily. The sample consisted of CD8+ T cells sorted from blood, taken at week 4, from a patient treated with tofacitinib. Every receptor here comes from a human donor with alopecia areata.

The genes are TRBV9 and TRBJ2-5; D ambiguous. Germline V gene data show CDR1 as SGDLS and CDR2 as YYNGEE. The CDR3 is made up of 12 amino acids. V gave up 3 bases and J gave up 4 bases, with 7 bases separating them. The CDR3 sequence is CASSGIGETQYF. CDR3 DNA sequence: TGTGCCAGCAGCGGGATTGGAGAGACCCAGTACTTC.

The genes are TRBV29-1 and TRBJ2-3, with 9 bases fitting TRBD2. CDR1 is SQVTM and CDR2 is ANQGSEA in the germline V gene. The CDR3 totals 13 residues. With 7 bases clipped from V and 1 base from J, the junction kept 3 bases outside the gene matches. CDR3: CSAVAGGTDTQYF. CDR3 sequence (DNA): TGCAGCGCCGTAGCGGGAGGCACAGATACGCAGTATTTT.

The sample holds a few counts of this clone. The rearrangement joins TRBV28 to TRBJ2-3, with unresolved D. The CDR3 is 14 amino acids. Germline V gene data show CDR1 as MDHEN and CDR2 as SYDVKM. The V end lost 3 bases, the J end lost 3 bases, and 10 bases lay between the germline ends. CDR3 bases: TGTGCCAGCAGTTTCGTGGCGAAAACAGATACGCAGTATTTT. Protein sequence: CASSFVAKTDTQYF.

The chain employs TRBV29-1 and TRBJ1-2, with a weak D call TRBD1 (6 bases). The CDR3 loop spans 14 amino acids. CDR1 SQVTM and CDR2 ANQGSEA come from the germline V gene. Deletions cut 1 base from V and 6 bases from J, with 15 bases between. In DNA form, the CDR3 reads TGCAGCGTTGAAGGAGATTGGGGGGCGGATGGCTACACCTTC. Residues: CSVEGDWGADGYTF.

This clone was seen a single time. V is TRBV4-1 and J is TRBJ2-6; D gene ambiguous. Trimming left V 2 bases short and J 0 bases short, with 8 bases between. This CDR3 comprises 16 residues. Germline-derived CDR1 and CDR2 are MGHRA and YSYEKL. CDR3 DNA: TGCGCCAGCAGCCAAACTACCCACTCTGGGGCCAACGTCCTGACTTTC. Translating gives CASSQTTHSGANVLTF.

This chain uses TRBV29-1 with TRBJ2-3, with a weak D call TRBD2 (5 bases). CDR1 is SQVTM and CDR2 is ANQGSEA in the germline V gene. The CDR3 totals 16 residues. Trimming removed 0 bases from V and 3 bases from J, with 16 bases in between. This chain's CDR3 is CSVEEWLASDTDTQYF. The CDR3, as DNA: TGCAGCGTTGAAGAGTGGCTAGCCAGTGATACAGATACGCAGTATTTT.

Notes on this clone: The identical CDR3 is also encoded by other nucleotide sequences in the sample. This chain links TRBV27 with TRBJ2-7, with a tentative D call TRBD1 (5 bases). The length of the CDR3 is 13 residues. V lost 3 bases, J lost 2 bases, and 8 bases lay in between. The germline V gene has CDR1 MNHEY and CDR2 SMNVEV (reference sequence). CDR3 nucleotide sequence: TGTGCCAGCAGTTTGAGCAGGGCCTACGAGCAGTACTTC. Translating it yields CASSLSRAYEQYF.

V is TRBV5-6 and J is TRBJ1-2; D not resolved. V dropped 0 bases and J dropped 6 bases, with 6 bases sitting between them. Germline CDR1 and CDR2: SGHDT and YYEEEE. The CDR3 spans 12 residues. The CDR3 protein is CASSLVGHGYTF. CDR3 nucleotides: TGTGCCAGCAGCTTGGTAGGGCATGGCTACACCTTC.

The J gene is TRBJ1-5, the V gene TRBV4-1; D gene unclear. V was cut by 1 base and J by 4 bases, with 8 bases left in between. From germline, CDR1 is MGHRA and CDR2 YSYEKL. The CDR3 is 14 residues long. The CDR3 spells CASSQGQVNQPQHF. The DNA for the CDR3 is TGCGCCAGCAGCCAAGGGCAGGTTAATCAGCCCCAGCATTTT.

V is TRBV2 and J is TRBJ2-2, with D possibly matching TRBD2 (5 bases). CDR3 size: 15 residues. From germline, CDR1 is SNHLY and CDR2 FYNNEI. Trimming pared 0 bases from V and 8 bases from J, leaving 13 bases between. The CDR3 spells CASSEAKRILGELFF. The CDR3, as DNA: TGTGCCAGCAGTGAAGCGAAGCGGATTTTAGGGGAGCTGTTTTTT.

For the CDR3, the DNA is TGTGCCAGCAGTCAGAGGAGCTCCTACGAGCAGTACTTC. It codes for CASSQRSSYEQYF. This chain links TRBV7-9 with TRBJ2-7; D is ambiguous. Germline values: CDR1 SEHNR, CDR2 FQNEAQ (reference sequence). CDR3 length: 13 residues. V lost 6 bases to trimming and J lost 0 bases, with 9 bases between them.

This sequence joins TRBV5-1 and TRBJ2-7; no definite D call. Germline CDR1 reads SGHRS; CDR2 reads YFSETQ. Between the trimmed V and J ends, which lost 1 base and 4 bases, there was a span of 15 bases. The CDR3 extends over 15 amino acids. The DNA for the CDR3 is TGCGCCAGCAGCTTGCTTTCCTGTTGTGAGTACGAGCAGTACTTC. Amino acid sequence: CASSLLSCCEYEQYF.

The V gene is TRBV19, the J gene TRBJ2-7; either TRBD1 or TRBD2 may fit D (5 bases each). The CDR3 has 15 amino acids. Germline CDR1 and CDR2: LNHDA and SQIVND (reference sequence). V gave up 4 bases and J gave up 2 bases, with 15 bases separating them. CDR3 coding DNA: TGTGCCAGTAGTAAGAGCCAAGGGACGGCCTACGAGCAGTACTTC. Its translation is CASSKSQGTAYEQYF. Full variable domain (rest looked up from reference TRBV19 and TRBJ2-7): DGGITQSPKYLFRKEGQNVTLSCEQNLNHDAMYWYRQDPGQGLRLIYYSQIVNDFQKGDIAEGYSVSREKKESFPLTVTSAQKNPTAFYLCASSKSQGTAYEQYFGPGTRLTVT.

V usage is TRBV29-1 and J usage is TRBJ1-2; tentatively, D is TRBD1 (5 bases). V lost 0 bases and J 7 bases, leaving 18 bases between the germline ends. Germline V lookup: CDR1 SQVTM, CDR2 ANQGSEA. There are 15 residues in the CDR3. The CDR3: CSVEDGATAVVGYTF. CDR3 nucleotides: TGCAGCGTTGAAGACGGTGCGACAGCCGTGGTTGGCTACACCTTC.

The rearrangement uses TRBV4-1 and TRBJ1-2; 9 bases fit TRBD1. Trimming cost V 1 base and J 7 bases; bases outside gene matches: 10. The CDR3 has 16 residues. Per the germline V gene, CDR1 is MGHRA and CDR2 is YSYEKL. CDR3 amino acids: CASSQVTGQGTGGYTF. CDR3 DNA: TGCGCCAGCAGCCAAGTTACGGGACAGGGAACGGGTGGCTACACCTTC.

The chain couples TRBV20-1 to TRBJ2-5; no clear D. The CDR3 has 10 amino acids. The V and J ends lost 3 bases and 2 bases respectively, with 1 base between them. Germline-derived CDR1 and CDR2 are DFQATT and SNEGSKA (reference sequence). CDR3 amino acids: CSARQETQYF. CDR3 nucleotides: TGCAGTGCTAGGCAAGAGACCCAGTACTTC.

This chain links TRBV7-9 with TRBJ2-1; the match to TRBD2 covers 8 bases. Trimming at V came to 5 bases and at J to 5 bases, leaving 11 bases not matched to a gene. The CDR3 contains 16 residues. Germline V gene data show CDR1 as SEHNR and CDR2 as FQNEAQ (reference sequence). In nucleotides, the CDR3 is TGTGCCAGCAGCCCATTAGCGGGGCCAAAAGACAATGAGCAGTTCTTC. Amino acids: CASSPLAGPKDNEQFF.

This clone has just a few counts. The rearrangement uses TRBV25-1 and TRBJ2-6, with D possibly matching TRBD2 (6 bases). Germline CDR1 reads MGHDK; CDR2 reads SYGVNS. The CDR3 sequence is 14 residues long. Trimming pared 6 bases from V and 2 bases from J, leaving 8 bases between. The CDR3 here is CASSGTAGANVLTF. The DNA of the CDR3 is TGTGCCAGCAGCGGGACTGCTGGGGCCAACGTCCTGACTTTC.

This chain uses TRBV30 with TRBJ2-1; D uncertain. The ends were cut back, 3 bases at V and 7 bases at J, with 10 bases in the middle. Germline values: CDR1 GTSNPN, CDR2 SVGIG (reference sequence). The CDR3 extends over 12 amino acids. The CDR3 loop reads CAWSLSVNEQFF. CDR3 DNA: TGTGCCTGGAGCCTTAGTGTGAATGAGCAGTTCTTC.

The V call is TRBV30, the J call TRBJ2-7; TRBD1 matches at 8 bases. The CDR3 is made up of 15 amino acids. The germline V gene encodes CDR1 GTSNPN and CDR2 SVGIG (reference sequence). The V and J ends lost 0 bases and 5 bases, in that order; junction bases with no gene match: 9. The CDR3 is CAWSVGLQGVNEQYF. As DNA, the CDR3 is TGTGCCTGGAGTGTAGGTCTACAGGGGGTCAACGAGCAGTACTTC.

The CDR3 sequence: CSYLEMNTEAFF. As DNA, the CDR3 is TGCAGCTACCTAGAGATGAACACTGAAGCTTTCTTT. The chain joins TRBV29-1 to TRBJ1-1; no definite D call. The CDR3 runs 12 residues. Trimming removed 8 bases at V and 0 bases at J, with 10 bases between. CDR1 and CDR2 from the germline V gene are SQVTM and ANQGSEA.

This clone has a handful of counts. V is TRBV7-3 and J is TRBJ2-5; 9 bases agree with TRBD1. Germline CDR1 reads SGHTA; CDR2 reads FQGTGA. This CDR3 is built from 14 residues. Germline trimming cut 5 bases from V and 2 bases from J; bases unmatched to any gene: 3. The CDR3 DNA reads as TGTGCCAGCAGCCGAGGACAGGGGCAAGAGACCCAGTACTTC. Amino acid sequence: CASSRGQGQETQYF. Based on the CDR3 plus reference TRBV7-3 and TRBJ2-5, the full variable domain is GAGVSQTPSNKVTEKGKYVELRCDPISGHTALYWYRQSLGQGPEFLIYFQGTGAADDSGLPNDRFFAVRPEGSVSTLKIQRTERGDSAVYLCASSRGQGQETQYFGPGTRLLVL.

The chain has TRBV7-9 and TRBJ2-1, with 8 bases fitting TRBD1. CDR1 is SEHNR and CDR2 is FQNEAQ in the germline V gene (reference sequence). This CDR3 is built from 15 residues. V gave up 5 bases and J gave up 0 bases; unmatched junction bases: 3. The CDR3: CASSHDRGSYNEQFF. The DNA of the CDR3 is TGTGCCAGCAGCCATGACAGGGGCTCCTACAATGAGCAGTTCTTC.

The chain employs TRBV5-1 and TRBJ2-1; tentatively, D is TRBD2 (5 bases). The ends were cut back, 0 bases at V and 2 bases at J, with 9 bases in the middle. The germline V gene has CDR1 SGHRS and CDR2 YFSETQ. CDR3 size: 15 residues. CDR3 DNA: TGCGCCAGCAGCTTGGAAGAGGGAACCTACAATGAGCAGTTCTTC. It translates to CASSLEEGTYNEQFF. Complete variable domain (other parts from reference TRBV5-1 and TRBJ2-1): KAGVTQTPRYLIKTRGQQVTLSCSPISGHRSVSWYQQTPGQGLQFLFEYFSETQRNKGNFPGRFSGRQFSNSRSEMNVSTLELGDSALYLCASSLEEGTYNEQFFGPGTRLTVL.

The chain combines TRBV27 with TRBJ1-1; tentative D call: TRBD1 (6 bases). Germline V gives CDR1 MNHEY, CDR2 SMNVEV (reference sequence). The CDR3 is 15 residues long. The ends were cut back, 6 bases at V and 3 bases at J, with 17 bases in the middle. CDR3 sequence (DNA): TGTGCCAGCAGGGTCACCTTGGGGGCCGACACTGAAGCTTTCTTT. It specifies CASRVTLGADTEAFF.